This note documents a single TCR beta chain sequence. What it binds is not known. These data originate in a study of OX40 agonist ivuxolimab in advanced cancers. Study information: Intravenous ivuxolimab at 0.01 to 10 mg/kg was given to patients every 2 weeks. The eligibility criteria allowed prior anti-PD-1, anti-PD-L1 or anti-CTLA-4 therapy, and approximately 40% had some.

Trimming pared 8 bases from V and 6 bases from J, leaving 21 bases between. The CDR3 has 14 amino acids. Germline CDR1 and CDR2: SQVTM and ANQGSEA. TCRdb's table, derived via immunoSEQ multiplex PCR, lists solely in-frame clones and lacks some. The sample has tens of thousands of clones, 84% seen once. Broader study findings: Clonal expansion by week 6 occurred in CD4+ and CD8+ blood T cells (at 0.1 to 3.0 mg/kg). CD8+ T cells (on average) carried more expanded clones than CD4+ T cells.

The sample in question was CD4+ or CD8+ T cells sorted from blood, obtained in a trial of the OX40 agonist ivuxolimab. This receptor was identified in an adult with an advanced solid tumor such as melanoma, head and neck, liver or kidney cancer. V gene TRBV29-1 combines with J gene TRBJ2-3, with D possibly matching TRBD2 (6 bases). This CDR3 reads CSMERAIRGDTQYF. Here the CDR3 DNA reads TGCAGCATGGAGCGGGCTATACGGGGGGATACGCAGTATTTT.